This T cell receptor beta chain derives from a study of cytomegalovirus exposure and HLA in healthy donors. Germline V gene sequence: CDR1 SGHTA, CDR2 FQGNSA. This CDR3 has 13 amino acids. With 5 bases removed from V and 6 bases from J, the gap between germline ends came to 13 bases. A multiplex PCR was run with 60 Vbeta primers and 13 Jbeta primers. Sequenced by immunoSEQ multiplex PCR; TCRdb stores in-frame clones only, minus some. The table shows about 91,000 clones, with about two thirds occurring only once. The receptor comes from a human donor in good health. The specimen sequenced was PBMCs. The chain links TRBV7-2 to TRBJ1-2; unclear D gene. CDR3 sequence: CASSPDRRNGYTF. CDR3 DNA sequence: TGTGCCAGCAGCCCAGATAGGAGGAATGGCTACACCTTC.